The present TCR beta chain was sequenced within a study of T cell responses to AZD1222 COVID-19 vaccine. Germline CDR1 is LNHDA and CDR2 is SQIVND (reference sequence). Trimming pared 6 bases from V and 4 bases from J, leaving 16 bases between. There are 14 residues in the CDR3. Sequenced by immunoSEQ multiplex PCR; TCRdb stores in-frame clones only, minus some. The table lists 110,000 or so clones, 85% to 90% of them singletons, with about 4% in the top ten. The sequences come from peripheral blood, collected 28 days after the second AZD1222 dose. The clonotype was recovered from an adult who received the AZD1222 COVID-19 vaccine. V is TRBV19 and J is TRBJ2-7, with D unresolved. CDR3 in amino acids: CASSPPTMGYEQYF. The CDR3, as DNA: TGTGCCAGTAGCCCCCCTACCATGGGGTACGAGCAGTACTTC.